This TCR beta chain derives from a study of cytomegalovirus exposure and HLA in healthy donors. Broader study findings: Immune exposure data for these donors was limited to CMV serostatus.

Germline values: CDR1 MNHEY, CDR2 SVGAGI. 13 amino acids form the CDR3, both terminal residues included. This clone turned up a few times. Its antigen is as yet unknown. This likely comes from a read error, as the CDR3 has no conserved phenylalanine or tryptophan at its end. The DNA is left out, because the CDR3 cannot be placed on it with certainty; the CDR3 is given as TCRdb lists it. 13 Jbeta primers and 60 Vbeta primers were used for the PCR. Sequencing used immunoSEQ multiplex PCR; TCRdb keeps in-frame clones, though not all of them. The table has around 100,000 clones, about three quarters seen once; the top ten hold approximately 4.4%.

This receptor was identified in a male donor in good health and CMV-seropositive. The chain joins TRBV6-5 to TRBJ1-2; the D call in the table, TRBD1, was not verified against the DNA. The sample consisted of PBMCs. This CDR3 reads CASSYSGRGLLSL.